The 16 T cell receptor beta chains listed next were all sequenced from one sample in a study of blood T cell repertoires in COVID-19. Data came from immunoSEQ multiplex PCR; TCRdb stores just in-frame clones and leaves some out. The sample has 200,000 to 250,000 clones, more than 65% seen once. Source material: peripheral blood. The receptors derive from a woman in her fifties or sixties with acute or convalescent COVID-19.

This rearrangement joins TRBV7-6 to TRBJ1-3, with D tentatively TRBD1 (6 bases). The CDR3 contains 16 residues. Per germline, CDR1 SGHVS and CDR2 FNYEAQ. Deletions cut 5 bases from V and 2 bases from J, with 16 bases between. The CDR3 region is CASSPMAEGAGNTIYF. The CDR3 DNA follows: TGTGCCAGCAGCCCAATGGCTGAGGGGGCTGGAAACACCATATATTTT.

The rearrangement joins TRBV5-6 to TRBJ1-2; maybe TRBD1 (6 bases). The CDR3 length is 14 residues. CDR1 and CDR2 (germline): SGHDT, YYEEEE. V lost 0 bases to trimming and J lost 8 bases, with 14 bases between them. The chain's CDR3 is CASSLADSLGGYTF. CDR3 sequence (DNA): TGTGCCAGCAGCTTGGCGGACAGTCTTGGCGGCTACACCTTC. Supplemented by reference TRBV5-6 and TRBJ1-2, the full variable domain reads DAGVTQSPTHLIKTRGQQVTLRCSPKSGHDTVSWYQQALGQGPQFIFQYYEEEERQRGNFPDRFSGHQFPNYSSELNVNALLLGDSALYLCASSLADSLGGYTFGSGTRLTVV.

The chain recombines TRBV6-6 with TRBJ2-7; the match to TRBD2 covers 7 bases. The trim removed 6 bases at V and 3 bases at J, leaving 8 bases unmatched. From germline, CDR1 is MNHNY and CDR2 SVGAGI (reference sequence). The length of the CDR3 is 14 residues. CDR3 sequence reads: CASSLGRVNYEQYF. The CDR3 region has the DNA TGTGCCAGCAGCCTAGGGAGGGTGAACTACGAGCAGTACTTC.

The CDR3 nucleotides are TGTGCCAGCAGCCTTCGGGGGGGGAGCGAAAAACTGTTTTTT. This encodes CASSLRGGSEKLFF. The rearrangement uses TRBV3-1 (or the pseudogene TRBV3-2) and TRBJ1-4; D might be TRBD1 (5 bases). The CDR3 runs 14 residues. V dropped 4 bases and J dropped 8 bases, with 14 bases sitting between them. The germline V gene encodes CDR1 LGHDT and CDR2 YNNKEL (reference sequence).

This clone was seen more than once but under ten times. The V gene is TRBV5-8, the J gene TRBJ1-2; D is perhaps TRBD1 (5 bases). Between the trimmed V and J ends, which lost 2 bases and 5 bases, there was a span of 13 bases. This CDR3 is built from 14 residues. The germline V gene has CDR1 SGHTS and CDR2 YDEGEE. The CDR3 sequence is CASSFQGGGYGYTF. Written as DNA, the CDR3 is TGTGCCAGCAGCTTTCAGGGAGGAGGATATGGCTACACCTTC.

V and J are TRBV7-9 and TRBJ1-3; D is unclear. V was cut by 1 base and J by 0 bases, with 13 bases left in between. CDR1 is SEHNR, CDR2 FQNEAQ, per germline (reference sequence). The CDR3 contains 17 residues. The CDR3 here is CASSLERHHRSGNTIYF. The CDR3 coding sequence is TGTGCCAGCAGCTTAGAGAGACACCATCGCTCTGGAAACACCATATATTTT.

The V and J genes are TRBV19 and TRBJ2-1; 12 bases fit TRBD2. From germline, CDR1 is LNHDA and CDR2 SQIVND (reference sequence). This CDR3 is 15 amino acids long. With V trimmed by 3 bases and J by 8 bases, 5 bases remained unmatched. For the CDR3, the DNA is TGTGCCAGTAGTATGCTAGCGGGGGGGCAATATGAGCAGTTCTTC. Protein: CASSMLAGGQYEQFF.

CDR3 in DNA: TGCGCCAGCAGCTGGTCAGGGGACTATGGCTACACCTTC. Translated: CASSWSGDYGYTF. The chain recombines TRBV5-1 with TRBJ1-2; D might be TRBD1 (6 bases). CDR1 is SGHRS, CDR2 YFSETQ, per germline. The CDR3 has 13 residues. Trimming took 3 bases from V and 3 from J, leaving 9 bases between them. The full variable domain, with the rest looked up from reference TRBV5-1 and TRBJ1-2, is KAGVTQTPRYLIKTRGQQVTLSCSPISGHRSVSWYQQTPGQGLQFLFEYFSETQRNKGNFPGRFSGRQFSNSRSEMNVSTLELGDSALYLCASSWSGDYGYTFGSGTRLTVV.

The rearrangement links TRBV2 to TRBJ2-3; 10 bases agree with TRBD2. J gave up 4 bases and V 11 bases, and 9 bases lay outside the gene matches. The CDR3 has 14 amino acids. The germline V gene has CDR1 SNHLY and CDR2 FYNNEI. The CDR3 DNA is TGTGCCGGAGACTTAGCGGGGGGCGCAGATACGCAGTATTTT. This gives the protein CAGDLAGGADTQYF.

The genes are TRBV10-3 and TRBJ2-3; TRBD1 aligns across 9 bases. The CDR3 loop spans 16 amino acids. The germline V gene encodes CDR1 ENHRY and CDR2 SYGVKD. Trimming took 4 bases from V and 2 from J; bases not matched to a gene: 7. The chain's CDR3 is CAISGRTGEHTDTQYF. The CDR3 DNA is TGTGCCATCAGTGGGAGGACAGGGGAACACACAGATACGCAGTATTTT.

Only one count was recorded for this clone. CDR3 protein: CASSISNGGSGYTF. The DNA for the CDR3 is TGTGCCAGTAGTATATCGAACGGGGGGAGTGGCTACACCTTC. The chain is built from TRBV19 and TRBJ1-2, with a possible D match to TRBD1 (5 bases). Trimming stripped 2 bases from V and 7 bases from J, with 14 bases between. CDR1 is LNHDA and CDR2 is SQIVND in the germline V gene (reference sequence). The CDR3 is made up of 14 amino acids.

The chain has TRBV7-2 and TRBJ2-1; the match to TRBD2 covers 12 bases. Germline CDR1 is SGHTA and CDR2 is FQGNSA. The J segment lost 5 bases and the V segment lost 5 bases, leaving 7 bases of the junction unmatched. CDR3 length: 16 amino acids. This chain's CDR3 is CASSTRLAGANNEQFF. The CDR3 region has the DNA TGTGCCAGCAGCACACGACTAGCGGGGGCTAACAATGAGCAGTTCTTC.

The chain carries TRBV19 and TRBJ1-2, with D perhaps TRBD1 (5 bases). V lost 6 bases and J 4 bases, leaving 12 bases between the germline ends. Germline V CDR1 and CDR2: LNHDA, SQIVND (reference sequence). The CDR3 is made up of 13 amino acids. CDR3 sequence: CASSMDKLYGYTF. DNA for the CDR3: TGTGCCAGTAGCATGGACAAACTCTATGGCTACACCTTC.

The CDR3 protein is CASSQGQGNEKLFF. The CDR3 bases are TGTGCCAGCAGCCAGGGACAGGGGAATGAAAAACTGTTTTTT. This chain connects TRBV7-9 to TRBJ1-4; 10 nucleotides align to TRBD1. CDR1 SEHNR and CDR2 FQNEAQ come from the germline V gene (reference sequence). There are 14 residues in the CDR3. With 5 bases clipped from V and 5 bases from J, the junction kept 2 bases outside the gene matches.

This chain connects TRBV6-1 to TRBJ1-1; TRBD1 matches 7 bases. Germline V CDR1 and CDR2: MNHNS, SASEGT. CDR3 length equals 13 residues. V lost 2 bases, J lost 8 bases, and 5 bases stayed unmatched. In DNA, the CDR3 is TGTGCCAGCAGTGAAAGGGGGCAAGGAGAAGCTTTCTTT. As protein: CASSERGQGEAFF.

The rearrangement joins TRBV7-9 to TRBJ1-1; possible D gene TRBD1, 6 bases. Germline V gene data show CDR1 as SEHNR and CDR2 as FQNEAQ (reference sequence). V gave up 5 bases and J gave up 0 bases, with 10 bases separating them. The CDR3 is 14 residues long. The DNA for the CDR3 is TGTGCCAGCAGCAGGGACAACATGAACACTGAAGCTTTCTTT. Translation gives CASSRDNMNTEAFF.